These 7 T cell receptor beta chains came from one sample sequenced in a study of T cells in women clearing cervical HPV infection. Produced via immunoSEQ multiplex PCR; TCRdb's table is partial and in-frame only. This sample's table reports around 39,000 clones. Specimen: blood buffy coat. These receptors all come from a woman aged 18-70 years with a cervical HPV16 infection that either progressed to CIN3+ or cleared (not recorded which).

About this clone: With the read ending 3 residues before the CDR3 end, the germline J gene is used to fill in that end. The rearrangement links TRBV7-9 to TRBJ1-4; D gene uncertain. Per germline, CDR1 SEHNR and CDR2 FQNEAQ (reference sequence). V lost 5 bases and J 5 bases, leaving 12 bases between the germline ends. The CDR3 extends over 14 amino acids. Incomplete CDR3 DNA: TGTGCCAGCAGCCCACCTGGACTGAATGAAAAA. Encoded protein: CASSPPGLNEK. The entire CDR3 protein reads CASSPPGLNEKLFF.

Comments on this clone: The CDR3 end falls 3 residues outside the read, so it is completed with the germline J gene. The chain joins TRBV2 to TRBJ2-3, with D possibly TRBD1 on 6 matching bases. The V gene's germline CDR1 is SNHLY and CDR2 FYNNEI. The CDR3 has 13 amino acids. The CDR3 protein is CASSTTGGETQYF. Incomplete CDR3 DNA: TGTGCCAGCAGTACGACAGGTGGGGAGACG.

A note on this clone: The observed sequence ends 3 residues before the CDR3 terminus, with the missing tail filled in from the germline J gene. The rearrangement links TRBV7-2 to TRBJ2-3; no definite D call. V was clipped by 0 bases and J by 2 bases, with 6 bases between them. The CDR3 loop spans 14 amino acids. Looked up from germline, CDR1 is SGHTA and CDR2 is FQGNSA. The part of the CDR3 DNA that was read is TGTGCCAGCAGCTTAGCCCAAAACACAGATACG. This encodes CASSLAQNTDT. The CDR3 in full is CASSLAQNTDTQYF.

A word on this clone: The DNA ends 3 residues before the CDR3 does, and the rest of the CDR3 is filled in from the germline J gene. V is TRBV11-2 and J is TRBJ1-1, with TRBD1 matching 9 bases. The germline V gene encodes CDR1 SGHAT and CDR2 FQNNGV. CDR3 length equals 13 residues. CDR3 DNA (partial): TGTGCCAGCAGCTTAGGGACAGGGGCGGAA. Translated, it gives CASSLGTGAE. The full-length CDR3 reads as CASSLGTGAEAFF.

On this clone itself: The read ends 3 residues before the CDR3 terminus; that terminus is restored from the germline J gene. The J gene is TRBJ2-3, the V gene TRBV7-6, with 15 bases fitting TRBD2. The germline V gene has CDR1 SGHVS and CDR2 FNYEAQ. The CDR3 extends over 17 amino acids. J lost 5 bases, V lost 5 bases, and 8 bases had no gene match. The part of the CDR3 DNA that was read is TGTGCCAGCAGCGACAGCATGGGACTAGCGGGGGGAGATACG. Its protein product is CASSDSMGLAGGDT. The entire CDR3 reads CASSDSMGLAGGDTQYF.

The CDR3 reads CASSVPGDYNSPLHF. The part of the CDR3 DNA that was read is TGTGCCAGCAGCGTCCCGGGGGACTATAATTCACCC. The chain combines TRBV5-5 with TRBJ1-6, with D perhaps matching TRBD1 (5 bases). The CDR3 goes on 3 residues after the read ends, and that part is filled in from the germline J gene. The CDR3 is 15 residues long. V was shortened by 4 bases and J by 3 bases, with 11 bases between the two germline ends. Germline values: CDR1 SGHKS, CDR2 YYEKEE (reference sequence). The whole variable domain, remainder taken from reference TRBV5-5 and TRBJ1-6, is DAGVTQSPTHLIKTRGQQVTLRCSPISGHKSVSWYQQVLGQGPQFIFQYYEKEERGRGNFPDRFSARQFPNYSSELNVNALLLGDSALYLCASSVPGDYNSPLHFGNGTRLTVT.

Turning to this clone: The sequenced fragment ends 3 residues before the CDR3 boundary, so the rest is inferred from the germline J gene. The rearrangement joins TRBV19 to TRBJ2-7, with D possibly TRBD1 on 5 matching bases. CDR3 length: 14 amino acids. V lost 5 bases to trimming and J lost 3 bases, with 14 bases between them. Per germline, CDR1 LNHDA and CDR2 SQIVND (reference sequence). The CDR3 sequence is CASSSSGLGYEQYF. CDR3 DNA (partial): TGTGCCAGTAGTTCTTCAGGGTTGGGCTACGAG.